The sequence of this T cell receptor (beta chain) was determined in a study of shared clonotypes between healthy human individuals. At the level of the study: A couple of women and a few men aged 18 to 49 served as donors. CD8 memory received one plate per donor, CD8 naive two, CD4 memory three and CD4 naive three.

Across several immunoSEQ plates, the genomic DNA of each subset was split evenly. Assay: immunoSEQ multiplex PCR; the TCRdb copy retains only in-frame clones and omits some. The sample has 2,500,000 or so clones; roughly 93% are singletons. As regards this clone: Its target is not known.

Findings and limits, study-wide: A handful of donors showed sharing of about 4.6% of naive CD4 clonotypes.

Germline V gives CDR1 KGHSH, CDR2 LQKENI. V lost 7 bases to trimming and J lost 0 bases, with 7 bases between them. The length of the CDR3 is 13 residues. The sequence was collected from a man younger than 35 in good health. Some clones in this sample may be carry-over from other donors' samples. The gene calls are TRBV18 and TRBJ1-5; D remains ambiguous. The sequenced sample was naive CD4+ T cells from PBMCs. Regarding subset: CD45RA+ positively selected. The CDR3 DNA is TGTGCCAGCTGCGAGTATAGCAATCAGCCCCAGCATTTT. This codes for CASCEYSNQPQHF.